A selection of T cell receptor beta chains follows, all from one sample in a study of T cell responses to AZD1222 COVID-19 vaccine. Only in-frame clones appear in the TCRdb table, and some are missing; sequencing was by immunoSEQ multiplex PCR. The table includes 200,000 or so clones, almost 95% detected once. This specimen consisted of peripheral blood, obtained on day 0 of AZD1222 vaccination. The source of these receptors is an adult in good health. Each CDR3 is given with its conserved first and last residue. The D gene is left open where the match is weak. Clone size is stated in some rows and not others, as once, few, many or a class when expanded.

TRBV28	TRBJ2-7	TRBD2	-	TGTGCCAGCAGTTTATTGGACGCCGGGACTAGCGGCAGGACCCCCTACGAGCAGTACTTC	CASSLLDAGTSGRTPYEQYF
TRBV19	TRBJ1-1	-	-	TGTGCCAGTAGTACGCGCATGAACACTGAAGCTTTCTTT	CASSTRMNTEAFF
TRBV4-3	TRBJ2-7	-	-	TGCGCCAGCAGGATGGACATCAGCTCCTACGAGCAGTACTTC	CASRMDISSYEQYF
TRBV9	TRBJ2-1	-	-	TGTGCCAGCAGCGCCCGTCAAGGGCCCCCCTACAATGAGCAGTTCTTC	CASSARQGPPYNEQFF
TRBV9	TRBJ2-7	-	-	TGTGCCAGCAGCGTGACAGGAGTCGGACTCTACGAGCAGTACTTC	CASSVTGVGLYEQYF
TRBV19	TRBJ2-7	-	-	TGTGCCAGTAGTCCAAGATGGGGCCCATTTGGCGGGGTTATCTACGAGCAGTACTTC	CASSPRWGPFGGVIYEQYF
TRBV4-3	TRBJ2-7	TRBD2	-	TGCGCCAGCAGCCAAGGATGGCTAGCGGGAGCCATAACTTCCTACGAGCAGTACTTC	CASSQGWLAGAITSYEQYF
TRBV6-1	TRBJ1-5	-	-	TGTGCCAGCAGTGAAGATGAGGGAAGGGGTCAGCCCCAGCATTTT	CASSEDEGRGQPQHF
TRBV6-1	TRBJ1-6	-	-	TGTGCCAGCAGTGAAGTTCTCCGGATTTGGAGTAATTCACCCCTCCACTTT	CASSEVLRIWSNSPLHF
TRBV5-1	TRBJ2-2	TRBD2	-	TGCGCCAGCAGCGTTCGGACTAGCGGGAGGGCCGCTGGGGAGCTGTTTTTT	CASSVRTSGRAAGELFF
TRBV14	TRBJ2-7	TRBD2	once	TGTGCCAGCAGCCAATTAACTAGCGGGGCGCACGAGCAGTACTTC	CASSQLTSGAHEQYF
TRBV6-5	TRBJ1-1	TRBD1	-	TGTGCCAGCGGACAGGGTTGGACTGAAGCTTTCTTT	CASGQGWTEAFF
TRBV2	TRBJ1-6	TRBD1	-	TGTGCCAGCAGTGAAGCGCTATGGGGACAGGGGGCCTCACCCCTCCACTTT	CASSEALWGQGASPLHF
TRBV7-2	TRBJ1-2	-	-	TGTGCCAGCAGCTTAGCGCGGGGGGCGTTTAGTGGCTACACCTTC	CASSLARGAFSGYTF
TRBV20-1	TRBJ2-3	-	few	TGCAGTGCTATCGACAGGATTACGCAGTATTTT	CSAIDRITQYF
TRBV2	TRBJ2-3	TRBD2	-	TGTGCCAGCAGTGAAGATGGGACTAGCGGGTTAGTGGGGTGGGCAGATACGCAGTATTTT	CASSEDGTSGLVGWADTQYF
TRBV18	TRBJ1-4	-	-	TGTGCCAGCTCACCAGTGGCGAGTGGCGAAAAACTGTTTTTT	CASSPVASGEKLFF
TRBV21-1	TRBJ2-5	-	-	TGTGCCAGCAGCAAAGTGTTTGCAGCGGGAGTAGCTTGGGAGACCCAGTACTTC	CASSKVFAAGVAWETQYF
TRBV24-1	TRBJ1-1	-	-	TGTGCCACCAGGACAGGGAACACTGAAGCTTTCTTT	CATRTGNTEAFF
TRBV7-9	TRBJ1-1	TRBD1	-	TGTGCCAGCAGCGCCCCGGACAGGGATAATACTGAAGCTTTCTTT	CASSAPDRDNTEAFF
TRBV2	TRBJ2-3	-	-	TGTGCCAGCAATCCCCCCGGGTGGAGCCACACAGATACGCAGTATTTT	CASNPPGWSHTDTQYF
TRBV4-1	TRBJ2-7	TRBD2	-	TGCGCCAGCAGCCAACAAGATCCCCTAGCGGGAGTTAACGAGCAGTACTTC	CASSQQDPLAGVNEQYF
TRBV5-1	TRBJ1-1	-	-	TGCGCCAGCAGCTTGGAGACTCCGAACACTGAAGCTTTCTTT	CASSLETPNTEAFF
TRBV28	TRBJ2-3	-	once	TGTGCCAGCAACAGCCACGGAGGGTGGGATACGCAGTATTTT	CASNSHGGWDTQYF